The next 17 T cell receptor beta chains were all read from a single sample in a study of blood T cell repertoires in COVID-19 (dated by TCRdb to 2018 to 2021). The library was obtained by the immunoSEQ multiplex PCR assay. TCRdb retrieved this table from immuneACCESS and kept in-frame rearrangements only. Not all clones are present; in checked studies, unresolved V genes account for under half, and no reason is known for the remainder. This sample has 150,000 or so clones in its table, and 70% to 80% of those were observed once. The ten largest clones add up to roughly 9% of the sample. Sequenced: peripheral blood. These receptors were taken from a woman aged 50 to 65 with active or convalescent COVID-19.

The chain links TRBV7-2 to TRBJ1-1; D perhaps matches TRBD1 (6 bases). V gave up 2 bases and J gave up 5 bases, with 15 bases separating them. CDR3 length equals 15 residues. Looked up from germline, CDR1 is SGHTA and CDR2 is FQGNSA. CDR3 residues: CASSLTAGVGTEAFF. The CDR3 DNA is TGTGCCAGCAGCTTAACCGCAGGGGTGGGGACTGAAGCTTTCTTT.

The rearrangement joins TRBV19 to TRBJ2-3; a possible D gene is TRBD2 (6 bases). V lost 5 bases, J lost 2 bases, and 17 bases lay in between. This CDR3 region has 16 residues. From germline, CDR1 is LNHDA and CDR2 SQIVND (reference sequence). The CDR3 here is CASSRDLGTYTDTQYF. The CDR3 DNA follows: TGTGCCAGTAGTCGGGACTTAGGGACTTACACAGATACGCAGTATTTT. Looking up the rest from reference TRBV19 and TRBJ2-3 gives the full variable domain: DGGITQSPKYLFRKEGQNVTLSCEQNLNHDAMYWYRQDPGQGLRLIYYSQIVNDFQKGDIAEGYSVSREKKESFPLTVTSAQKNPTAFYLCASSRDLGTYTDTQYFGPGTRLTVL.

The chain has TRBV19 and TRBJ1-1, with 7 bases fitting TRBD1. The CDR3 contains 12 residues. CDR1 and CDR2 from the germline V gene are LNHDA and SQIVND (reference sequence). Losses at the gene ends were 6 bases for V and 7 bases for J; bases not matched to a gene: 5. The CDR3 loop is CASSPNRGEAFF. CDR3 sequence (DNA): TGTGCCAGTAGCCCCAACAGGGGTGAAGCTTTCTTT.

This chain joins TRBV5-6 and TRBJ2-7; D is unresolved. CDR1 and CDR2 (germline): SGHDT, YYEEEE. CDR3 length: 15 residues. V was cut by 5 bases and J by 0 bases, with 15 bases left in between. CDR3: CASSQSATPSYEQYF. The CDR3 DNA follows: TGTGCCAGCAGTCAAAGCGCGACCCCCTCCTACGAGCAGTACTTC. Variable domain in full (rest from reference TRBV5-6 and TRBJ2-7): DAGVTQSPTHLIKTRGQQVTLRCSPKSGHDTVSWYQQALGQGPQFIFQYYEEEERQRGNFPDRFSGHQFPNYSSELNVNALLLGDSALYLCASSQSATPSYEQYFGPGTRLTVT.

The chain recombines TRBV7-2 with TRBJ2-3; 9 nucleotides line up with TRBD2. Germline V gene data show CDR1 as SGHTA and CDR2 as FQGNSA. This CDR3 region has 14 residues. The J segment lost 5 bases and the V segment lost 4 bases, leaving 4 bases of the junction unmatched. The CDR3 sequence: CASSYSGGGDTQYF. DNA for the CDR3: TGTGCCAGCAGCTATAGCGGGGGAGGAGATACGCAGTATTTT. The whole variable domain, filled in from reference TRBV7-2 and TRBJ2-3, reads GAGVSQSPSNKVTEKGKDVELRCDPISGHTALYWYRQSLGQGLEFLIYFQGNSAPDKSGLPSDRFSAERTGGSVSTLTIQRTQQEDSAVYLCASSYSGGGDTQYFGPGTRLTVL.

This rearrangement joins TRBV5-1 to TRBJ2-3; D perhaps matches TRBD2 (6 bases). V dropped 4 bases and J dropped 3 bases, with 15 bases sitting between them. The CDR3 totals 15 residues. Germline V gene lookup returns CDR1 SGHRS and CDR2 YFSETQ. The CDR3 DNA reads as TGCGCCAGCAGCCCCTCGGGACTCAGTACAGATACGCAGTATTTT. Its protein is CASSPSGLSTDTQYF.

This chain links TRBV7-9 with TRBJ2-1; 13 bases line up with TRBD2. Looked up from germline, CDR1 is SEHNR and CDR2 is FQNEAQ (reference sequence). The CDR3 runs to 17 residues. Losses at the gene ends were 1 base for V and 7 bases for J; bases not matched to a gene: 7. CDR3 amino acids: CASSLGGLAGKDNEQFF. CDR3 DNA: TGTGCCAGCAGCTTAGGGGGACTAGCGGGAAAAGATAATGAGCAGTTCTTC.

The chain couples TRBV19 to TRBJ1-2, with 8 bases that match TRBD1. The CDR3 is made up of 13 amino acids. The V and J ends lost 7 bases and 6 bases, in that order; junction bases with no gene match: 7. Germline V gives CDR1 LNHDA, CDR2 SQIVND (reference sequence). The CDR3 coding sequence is TGTGCCAGTAAAAGCGGGACAGGCCATGGCTACACCTTC. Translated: CASKSGTGHGYTF.

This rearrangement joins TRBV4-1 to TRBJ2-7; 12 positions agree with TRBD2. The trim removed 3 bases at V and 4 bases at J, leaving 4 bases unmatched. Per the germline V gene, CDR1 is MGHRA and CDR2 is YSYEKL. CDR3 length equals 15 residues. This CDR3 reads CASSHRLAGDYEQYF. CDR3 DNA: TGCGCCAGCAGCCATCGACTAGCGGGAGATTACGAGCAGTACTTC.

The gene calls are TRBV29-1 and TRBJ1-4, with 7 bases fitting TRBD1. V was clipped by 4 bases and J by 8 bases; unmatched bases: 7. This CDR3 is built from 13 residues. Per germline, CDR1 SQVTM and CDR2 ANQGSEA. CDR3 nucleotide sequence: TGCAGCGTTGTGAAGGGGGCAAGGGAAAAACTGTTTTTT. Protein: CSVVKGAREKLFF.

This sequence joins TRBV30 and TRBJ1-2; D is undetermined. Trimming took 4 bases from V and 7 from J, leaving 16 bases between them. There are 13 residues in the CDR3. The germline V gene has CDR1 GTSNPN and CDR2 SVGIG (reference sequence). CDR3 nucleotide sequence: TGTGCCTGGACCCGCCAAATCTACGGTGGCTACACCTTC. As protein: CAWTRQIYGGYTF.

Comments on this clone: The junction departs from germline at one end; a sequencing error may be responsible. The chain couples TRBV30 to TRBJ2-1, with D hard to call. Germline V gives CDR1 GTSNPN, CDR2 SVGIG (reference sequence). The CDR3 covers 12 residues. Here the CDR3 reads CAWGVAVYEQFF. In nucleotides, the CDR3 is TGTGCCTGGGGTGTGGCAGTTTATGAGCAGTTCTTC.

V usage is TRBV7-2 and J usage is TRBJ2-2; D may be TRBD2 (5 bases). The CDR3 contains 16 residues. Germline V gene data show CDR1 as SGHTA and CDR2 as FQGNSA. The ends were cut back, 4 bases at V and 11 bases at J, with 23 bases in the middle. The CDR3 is CASSSRSGSGFGELFF. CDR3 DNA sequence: TGTGCCAGCAGCTCCCGTTCCGGATCGGGGTTTGGAGAGCTGTTTTTT.

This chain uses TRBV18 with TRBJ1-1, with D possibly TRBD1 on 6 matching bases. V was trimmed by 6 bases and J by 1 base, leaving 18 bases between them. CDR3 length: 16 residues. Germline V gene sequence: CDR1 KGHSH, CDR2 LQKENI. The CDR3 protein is CASSPLTGGPNTEAFF. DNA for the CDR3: TGTGCCAGCTCGCCATTGACAGGTGGGCCGAACACTGAAGCTTTCTTT.

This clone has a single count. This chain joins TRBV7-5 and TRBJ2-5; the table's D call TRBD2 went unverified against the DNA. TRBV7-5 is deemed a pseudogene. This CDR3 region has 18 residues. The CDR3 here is CVRSLAVLRGRRGETQYF. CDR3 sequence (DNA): TGTGTCAGAAGCTTAGCGGTTTTGCGCGGGAGGAGAGGAGAGACCCAGTACTTC.

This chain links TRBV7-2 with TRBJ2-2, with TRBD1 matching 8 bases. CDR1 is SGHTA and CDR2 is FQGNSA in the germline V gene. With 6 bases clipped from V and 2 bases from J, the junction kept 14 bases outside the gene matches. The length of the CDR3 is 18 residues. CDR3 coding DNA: TGTGCCAGCAGTTTCACAGGGGGTCCGGGAGTAAACACCGGGGAGCTGTTTTTT. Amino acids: CASSFTGGPGVNTGELFF.

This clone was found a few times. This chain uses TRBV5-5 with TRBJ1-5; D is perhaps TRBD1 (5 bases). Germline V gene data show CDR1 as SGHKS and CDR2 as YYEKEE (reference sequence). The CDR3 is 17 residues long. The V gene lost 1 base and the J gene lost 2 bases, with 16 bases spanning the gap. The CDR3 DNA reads TGTGCCAGCAGCTTGCCCCCTCGGGGCGGGGGCAATCAGCCCCAGCATTTT. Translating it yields CASSLPPRGGGNQPQHF.